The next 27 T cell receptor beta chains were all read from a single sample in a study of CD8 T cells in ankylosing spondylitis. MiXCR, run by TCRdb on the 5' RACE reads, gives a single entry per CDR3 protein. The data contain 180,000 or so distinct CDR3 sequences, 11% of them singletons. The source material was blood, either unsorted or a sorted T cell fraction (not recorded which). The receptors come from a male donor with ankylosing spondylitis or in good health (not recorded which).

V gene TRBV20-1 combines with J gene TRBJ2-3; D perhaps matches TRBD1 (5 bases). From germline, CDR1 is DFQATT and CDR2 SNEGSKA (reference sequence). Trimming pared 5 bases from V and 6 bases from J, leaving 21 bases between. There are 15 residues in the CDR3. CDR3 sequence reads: CSAPNRRQSFDTQYF. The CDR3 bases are TGCAGTGCTCCGAACCGTAGACAGTCTTTCGATACGCAGTATTTT.

CDR3 in amino acids: CAISPNDRGGNNEQFF. The CDR3 nucleotides are TGTGCCATCAGCCCTAACGACAGGGGAGGAAACAATGAGCAGTTCTTC. The V gene is TRBV10-3, the J gene TRBJ2-1; 8 positions match TRBD1. This CDR3 spans 16 amino acids. Germline V gene lookup returns CDR1 ENHRY and CDR2 SYGVKD. The V gene end was trimmed by 6 bases and the J gene end by 5 bases; junction bases not matched to a gene: 12.

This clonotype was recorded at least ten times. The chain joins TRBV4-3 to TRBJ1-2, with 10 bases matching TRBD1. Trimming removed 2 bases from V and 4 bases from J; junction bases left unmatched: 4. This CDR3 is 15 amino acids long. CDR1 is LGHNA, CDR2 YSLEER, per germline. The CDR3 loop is CASSQWTGGSYGYTF. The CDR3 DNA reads TGCGCCAGCAGCCAATGGACAGGGGGTAGCTATGGCTACACCTTC.

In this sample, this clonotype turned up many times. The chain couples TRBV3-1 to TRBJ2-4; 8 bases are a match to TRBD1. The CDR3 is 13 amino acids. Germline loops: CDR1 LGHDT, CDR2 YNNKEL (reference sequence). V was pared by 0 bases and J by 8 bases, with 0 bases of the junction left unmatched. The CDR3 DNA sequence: TGTGCCAGCAGCCAAGAGGACAGGGACATTCAGTACTTC. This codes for CASSQEDRDIQYF.

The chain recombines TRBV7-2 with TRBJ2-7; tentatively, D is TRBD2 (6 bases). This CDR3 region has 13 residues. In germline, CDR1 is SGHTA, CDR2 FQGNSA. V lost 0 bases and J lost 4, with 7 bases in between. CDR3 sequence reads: CASSLAAGYEQYF. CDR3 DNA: TGTGCCAGCAGCTTAGCAGCGGGTTACGAGCAGTACTTC. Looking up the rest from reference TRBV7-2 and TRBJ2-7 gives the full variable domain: GAGVSQSPSNKVTEKGKDVELRCDPISGHTALYWYRQSLGQGLEFLIYFQGNSAPDKSGLPSDRFSAERTGGSVSTLTIQRTQQEDSAVYLCASSLAAGYEQYFGPGTRLTVT.

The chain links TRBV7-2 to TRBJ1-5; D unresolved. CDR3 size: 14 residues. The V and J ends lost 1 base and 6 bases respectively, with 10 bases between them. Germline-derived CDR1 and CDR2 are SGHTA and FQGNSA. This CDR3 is CASSLVLNGQPQHF. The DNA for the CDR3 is TGTGCCAGCAGCTTAGTCCTGAATGGTCAGCCCCAGCATTTT.

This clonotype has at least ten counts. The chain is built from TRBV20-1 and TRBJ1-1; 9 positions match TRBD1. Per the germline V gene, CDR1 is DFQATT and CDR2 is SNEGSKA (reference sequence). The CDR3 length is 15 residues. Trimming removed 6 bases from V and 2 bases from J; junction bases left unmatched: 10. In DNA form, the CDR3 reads TGCAGTGCAGGGACAGGGCGTGGGCAAAACACTGAAGCTTTCTTT. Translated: CSAGTGRGQNTEAFF.

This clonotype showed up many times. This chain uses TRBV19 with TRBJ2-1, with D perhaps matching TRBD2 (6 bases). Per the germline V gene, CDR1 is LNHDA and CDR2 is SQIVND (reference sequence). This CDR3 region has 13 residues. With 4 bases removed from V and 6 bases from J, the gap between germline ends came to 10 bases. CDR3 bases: TGTGCCAGTAGTAGTAGCGGATTCAATGAGCAGTTCTTC. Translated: CASSSSGFNEQFF.

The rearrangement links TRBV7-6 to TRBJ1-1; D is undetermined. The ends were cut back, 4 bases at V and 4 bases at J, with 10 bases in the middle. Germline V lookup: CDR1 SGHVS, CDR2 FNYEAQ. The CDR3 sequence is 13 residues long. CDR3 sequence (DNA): TGTGCCAGCAGCTCCAAGTTGGGCACTGAAGCTTTCTTT. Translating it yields CASSSKLGTEAFF.

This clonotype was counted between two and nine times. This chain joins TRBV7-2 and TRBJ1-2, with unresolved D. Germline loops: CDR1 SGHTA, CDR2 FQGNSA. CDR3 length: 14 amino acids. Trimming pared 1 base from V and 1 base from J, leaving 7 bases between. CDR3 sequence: CASSLVSDNYGYTF. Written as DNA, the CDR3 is TGTGCCAGCAGCTTAGTCTCAGATAACTATGGCTACACCTTC.

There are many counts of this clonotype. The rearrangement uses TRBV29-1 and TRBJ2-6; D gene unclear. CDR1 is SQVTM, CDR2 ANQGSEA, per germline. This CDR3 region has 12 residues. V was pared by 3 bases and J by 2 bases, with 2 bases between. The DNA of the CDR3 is TGCAGCGTTGATCCTGGGGCCAACGTCCTGACTTTC. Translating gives CSVDPGANVLTF.

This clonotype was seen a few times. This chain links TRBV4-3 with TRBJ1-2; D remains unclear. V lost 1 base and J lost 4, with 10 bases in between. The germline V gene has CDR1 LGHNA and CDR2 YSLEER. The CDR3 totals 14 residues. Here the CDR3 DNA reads TGCGCCAGCAGCCAAGGGGGAAATGGCTATGGCTACACCTTC. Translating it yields CASSQGGNGYGYTF.

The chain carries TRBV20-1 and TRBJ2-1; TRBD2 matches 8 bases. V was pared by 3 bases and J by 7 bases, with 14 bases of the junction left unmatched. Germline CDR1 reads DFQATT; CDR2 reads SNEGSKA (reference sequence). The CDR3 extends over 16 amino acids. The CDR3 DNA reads TGCAGTGCTAGCTCCCATCACCGGGGGGGCTTAAATGAGCAGTTCTTC. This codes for CSASSHHRGGLNEQFF.

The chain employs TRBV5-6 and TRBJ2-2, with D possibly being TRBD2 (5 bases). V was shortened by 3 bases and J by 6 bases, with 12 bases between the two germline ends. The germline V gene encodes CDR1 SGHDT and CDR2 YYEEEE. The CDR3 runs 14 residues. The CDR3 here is CASSSPTIPGELFF. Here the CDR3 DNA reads TGTGCCAGCAGCTCCCCGACTATCCCCGGGGAGCTGTTTTTT.

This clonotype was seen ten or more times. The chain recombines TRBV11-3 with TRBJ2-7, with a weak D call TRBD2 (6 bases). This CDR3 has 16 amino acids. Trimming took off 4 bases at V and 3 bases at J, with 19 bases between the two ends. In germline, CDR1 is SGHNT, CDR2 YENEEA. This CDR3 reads CASSYRSGAGGYEQYF. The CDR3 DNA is TGTGCCAGCAGCTACCGTTCCGGAGCGGGCGGCTACGAGCAGTACTTC.

CDR3 in amino acids: CASSSQGNDGYTF. In DNA, the CDR3 is TGTGCCAGCAGCTCACAGGGGAATGATGGCTACACCTTC. The chain combines TRBV7-9 with TRBJ1-2, with TRBD1 matching over 7 bases. With V trimmed by 4 bases and J by 6 bases, 5 bases remained unmatched. This CDR3 is 13 amino acids long. Germline CDR1 SEHNR, CDR2 FQNEAQ (reference sequence).

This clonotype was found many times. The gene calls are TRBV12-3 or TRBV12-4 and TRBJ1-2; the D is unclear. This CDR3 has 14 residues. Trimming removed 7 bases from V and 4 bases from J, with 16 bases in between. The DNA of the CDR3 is TGTGCCAGCACTGAAATGGGAGGGATCTATGGCTACACCTTC. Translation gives CASTEMGGIYGYTF.

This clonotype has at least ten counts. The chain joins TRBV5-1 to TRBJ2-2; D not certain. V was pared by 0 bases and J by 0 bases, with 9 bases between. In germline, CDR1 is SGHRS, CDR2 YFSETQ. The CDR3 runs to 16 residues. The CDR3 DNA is TGCGCCAGCAGCTTGGCCTCATCAACGAACACCGGGGAGCTGTTTTTT. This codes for CASSLASSTNTGELFF.

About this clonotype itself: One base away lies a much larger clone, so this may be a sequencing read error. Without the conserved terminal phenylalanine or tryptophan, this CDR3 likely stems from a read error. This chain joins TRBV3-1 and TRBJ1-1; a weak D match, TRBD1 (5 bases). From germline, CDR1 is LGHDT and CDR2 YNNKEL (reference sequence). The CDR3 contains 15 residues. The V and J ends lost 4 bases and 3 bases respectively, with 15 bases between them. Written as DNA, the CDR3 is TGTGCCAGCAGCCCACCGGACATTACCTACACTGAAGCTTTCTAT. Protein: CASSPPDITYTEAFY.

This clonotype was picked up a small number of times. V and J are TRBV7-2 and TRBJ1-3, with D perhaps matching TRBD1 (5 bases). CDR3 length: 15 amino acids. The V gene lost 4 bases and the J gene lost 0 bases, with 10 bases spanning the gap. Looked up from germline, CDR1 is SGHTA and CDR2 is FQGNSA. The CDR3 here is CASSSRDSSGNTIYF. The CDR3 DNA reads TGTGCCAGCAGCTCCAGAGACAGCTCTGGAAACACCATATATTTT.

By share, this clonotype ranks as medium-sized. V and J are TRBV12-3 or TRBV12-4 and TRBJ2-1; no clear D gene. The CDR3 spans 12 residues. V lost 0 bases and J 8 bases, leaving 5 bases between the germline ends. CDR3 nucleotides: TGTGCCAGCAGTTTAGCCGCGGATGAGCAGTTCTTC. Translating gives CASSLAADEQFF.

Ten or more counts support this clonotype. The CDR3 DNA is TGCAGTGCTAGAGGGGGGGGTTACAATGAGCAGTTCTTC. Amino acid sequence: CSARGGGYNEQFF. This chain connects TRBV20-1 to TRBJ2-1, with TRBD2 matching over 7 bases. Germline CDR1 DFQATT, CDR2 SNEGSKA (reference sequence). The CDR3 extends over 13 amino acids. J gave up 4 bases and V 1 base, and 1 base lay outside the gene matches.

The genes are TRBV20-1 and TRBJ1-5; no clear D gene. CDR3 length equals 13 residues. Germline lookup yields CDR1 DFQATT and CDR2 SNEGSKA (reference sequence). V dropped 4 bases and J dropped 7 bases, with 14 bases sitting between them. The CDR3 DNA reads TGCAGTGCTAACTGGGCCGAAGGGCAGCCCCAGCATTTT. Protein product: CSANWAEGQPQHF.

CDR3 residues: CSARDLPGVQPQHF. CDR3 nucleotides: TGCAGTGCTAGAGATCTCCCAGGGGTACAGCCCCAGCATTTT. The chain joins TRBV20-1 to TRBJ1-5, with D maybe TRBD1 (6 bases). V was trimmed by 0 bases and J by 7 bases, leaving 13 bases between them. The germline CDR1 and CDR2 sequences are DFQATT and SNEGSKA (reference sequence). The CDR3 has 14 residues.

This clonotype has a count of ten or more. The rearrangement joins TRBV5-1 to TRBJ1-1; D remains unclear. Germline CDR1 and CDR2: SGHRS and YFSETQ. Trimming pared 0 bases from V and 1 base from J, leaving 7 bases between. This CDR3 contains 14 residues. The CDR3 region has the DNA TGCGCCAGCAGCTTGGAAAGGGCGAACACTGAAGCTTTCTTT. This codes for CASSLERANTEAFF.

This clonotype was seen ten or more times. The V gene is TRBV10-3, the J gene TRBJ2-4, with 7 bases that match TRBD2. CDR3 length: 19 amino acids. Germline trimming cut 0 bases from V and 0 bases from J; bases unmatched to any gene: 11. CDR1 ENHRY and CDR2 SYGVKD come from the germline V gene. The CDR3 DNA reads TGTGCCATCAGTGAGTCGGACGGTGCTAGCGGTCTAGCCAAAAACATTCAGTACTTC. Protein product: CAISESDGASGLAKNIQYF.

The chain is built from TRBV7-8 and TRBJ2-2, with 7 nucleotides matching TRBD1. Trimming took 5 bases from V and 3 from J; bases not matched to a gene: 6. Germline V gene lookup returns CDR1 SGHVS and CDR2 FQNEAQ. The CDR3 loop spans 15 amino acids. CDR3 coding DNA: TGTGCCAGCAGCCGCGGACAGGCCGACACCGGGGAGCTGTTTTTT. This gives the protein CASSRGQADTGELFF.